This entry lists 23 T cell receptor beta chains sequenced from one sample in a study of T-cell memory formation after mild COVID-19. One entry per CDR3 protein results from TCRdb running MiXCR on the 5' RACE reads. The repertoire consists of 350,000 to 500,000 distinct CDR3 sequences, with roughly 18% occurring once and the leading ten covering 20% to 25%. Sequenced: PBMCs or a T cell subset sorted from them (not recorded which). These receptors were obtained from a man younger than 35 who had mild COVID-19 (a few samples of this study predate the infection). Cell type and time point are not known.

This clonotype occurred a few times. The chain's CDR3 is CASSLIAGEQFF. CDR3 bases: TGTGCCAGCAGCTTGATAGCGGGTGAGCAGTTCTTC. The rearrangement links TRBV2 to TRBJ2-1, with 7 bases matching TRBD2. The CDR3 extends over 12 amino acids. Germline V gene data show CDR1 as SNHLY and CDR2 as FYNNEI. Trimming removed 6 bases from V and 9 bases from J; junction bases left unmatched: 5.

This clonotype was seen ten or more times. The V gene is TRBV24-1, the J gene TRBJ2-3, with 10 bases that match TRBD1. With 3 bases clipped from V and 6 bases from J, the junction kept 5 bases outside the gene matches. This CDR3 is built from 15 residues. Germline V gene sequence: CDR1 KGHDR, CDR2 SFDVKD. CDR3 loop: CATSDPRTGGDTQYF. DNA of the CDR3: TGTGCCACCAGTGATCCGCGGACAGGGGGGGATACGCAGTATTTT.

V usage is TRBV3-1 and J usage is TRBJ1-4, with a tentative D call TRBD1 (5 bases). The CDR3 extends over 16 amino acids. Trimming stripped 0 bases from V and 2 bases from J, with 10 bases between. Germline CDR1 reads LGHDT; CDR2 reads YNNKEL (reference sequence). For the CDR3, the DNA is TGTGCCAGCAGCCAAGATTGGGGGAAGACTAATGAAAAACTGTTTTTT. Encoded protein: CASSQDWGKTNEKLFF.

The rearrangement joins TRBV20-1 to TRBJ2-1; D uncertain. The CDR3 covers 13 residues. Germline assignment: CDR1 DFQATT and CDR2 SNEGSKA (reference sequence). Trimming shortened V by 3 bases and J by 2 bases, and 8 bases separated the two germline ends. The CDR3 protein is CSASRLTYNEQFF. The CDR3 region has the DNA TGCAGTGCTAGCCGACTGACCTACAATGAGCAGTTCTTC.

This clonotype was seen more than once but under ten times. The rearrangement links TRBV6-5 to TRBJ2-3; TRBD2 matches at 9 bases. Trimming removed 3 bases from V and 6 bases from J; junction bases left unmatched: 7. The V gene's germline CDR1 is MNHEY and CDR2 SVGAGI. This CDR3 region has 15 residues. The CDR3 nucleotides are TGTGCCAGCAGTTATCGCAGCGGGGGGATGGATACGCAGTATTTT. It is translated as CASSYRSGGMDTQYF.

This clonotype was observed a handful of times. This chain connects TRBV5-1 to TRBJ2-3, with 9 bases that match TRBD1. Germline values: CDR1 SGHRS, CDR2 YFSETQ. The V segment lost 3 bases and the J segment 1 base; nucleotides outside the gene matches: 12. The CDR3 is 18 amino acids. DNA for the CDR3: TGCGCCAGCAGCTGGGACAGGGAGATTGTTAGGGGCACAGATACGCAGTATTTT. It specifies CASSWDREIVRGTDTQYF. Variable domain in full (rest from reference TRBV5-1 and TRBJ2-3): KAGVTQTPRYLIKTRGQQVTLSCSPISGHRSVSWYQQTPGQGLQFLFEYFSETQRNKGNFPGRFSGRQFSNSRSEMNVSTLELGDSALYLCASSWDREIVRGTDTQYFGPGTRLTVL.

The V and J genes are TRBV7-9 and TRBJ1-2, with unresolved D. There are 12 residues in the CDR3. In germline, CDR1 is SEHNR, CDR2 FQNEAQ (reference sequence). V was trimmed by 4 bases and J by 7 bases, leaving 10 bases between them. The CDR3 sequence: CASSSSRAGYTF. CDR3 nucleotides: TGTGCCAGCAGCTCCTCTAGAGCTGGCTACACCTTC.

This rearrangement joins TRBV10-3 to TRBJ1-5; 7 bases are shared with TRBD1. Germline-derived CDR1 and CDR2 are ENHRY and SYGVKD. CDR3 size: 15 residues. The V segment lost 6 bases and the J segment 2 bases; nucleotides outside the gene matches: 7. CDR3 residues: CAISGQGERNQPQHF. CDR3 in DNA: TGTGCCATCAGCGGGCAGGGGGAGCGCAATCAGCCCCAGCATTTT.

Comments on this clonotype: The junction departs from the called germline gene at one end, perhaps through a read error. The gene calls are TRBV19 and TRBJ2-6; perhaps D is TRBD1 or TRBD2 (5 bases each). This CDR3 is 16 amino acids long. Germline lookup yields CDR1 LNHDA and CDR2 SQIVND (reference sequence). CDR3 amino acids: CASSIRGTSGANVMTF. For the CDR3, the DNA is TGTGCCAGTAGTATTCGGGGAACCTCTGGGGCCAACGTCATGACTTTC. The variable domain in full, with the rest retrieved from reference TRBV19 and TRBJ2-6, is DGGITQSPKYLFRKEGQNVTLSCEQNLNHDAMYWYRQDPGQGLRLIYYSQIVNDFQKGDIAEGYSVSREKKESFPLTVTSAQKNPTAFYLCASSIRGTSGANVMTFGAGSRLTVL.

There are many counts of this clonotype. The chain joins TRBV28 to TRBJ2-1; D is ambiguous. The V gene lost 3 bases and the J gene lost 8 bases, with 5 bases spanning the gap. The CDR3 is 11 amino acids. Germline V lookup: CDR1 MDHEN, CDR2 SYDVKM. The chain's CDR3 is CASSFAYEQFF. DNA for the CDR3: TGTGCCAGCAGTTTCGCGTATGAGCAGTTCTTC. The whole variable domain, filled in from reference TRBV28 and TRBJ2-1, reads DVKVTQSSRYLVKRTGEKVFLECVQDMDHENMFWYRQDPGLGLRLIYFSYDVKMKEKGDIPEGYSVSREKKERFSLILESASTNQTSMYLCASSFAYEQFFGPGTRLTVL.

This clonotype was counted a few times. This sequence joins TRBV5-1 and TRBJ2-7; TRBD2 aligns across 13 bases. V shed 4 bases, J shed 0 bases, and the junction held 4 bases outside the gene matches. CDR3 length equals 16 residues. Germline CDR1 and CDR2: SGHRS and YFSETQ. The CDR3 sequence: CASSVLAGGPSYEQYF. CDR3 in DNA: TGCGCCAGCAGCGTACTAGCGGGGGGGCCCTCCTACGAGCAGTACTTC. The full variable domain, rest sourced from reference TRBV5-1 and TRBJ2-7, is KAGVTQTPRYLIKTRGQQVTLSCSPISGHRSVSWYQQTPGQGLQFLFEYFSETQRNKGNFPGRFSGRQFSNSRSEMNVSTLELGDSALYLCASSVLAGGPSYEQYFGPGTRLTVT.

The chain combines TRBV28 with TRBJ1-1; tentatively, D is TRBD1 (6 bases). V was trimmed by 6 bases and J by 4 bases, leaving 24 bases between them. The CDR3 sequence is 17 residues long. Germline V lookup: CDR1 MDHEN, CDR2 SYDVKM. The CDR3 nucleotides are TGTGCCAGCAGAATTTTAGGGGGGCTCCTGGGTAGCACTGAAGCTTTCTTT. Protein product: CASRILGGLLGSTEAFF. The whole variable domain, remainder taken from reference TRBV28 and TRBJ1-1, is DVKVTQSSRYLVKRTGEKVFLECVQDMDHENMFWYRQDPGLGLRLIYFSYDVKMKEKGDIPEGYSVSREKKERFSLILESASTNQTSMYLCASRILGGLLGSTEAFFGQGTRLTVV.

The rearrangement uses TRBV5-1 and TRBJ2-5; D gene uncertain. Per germline, CDR1 SGHRS and CDR2 YFSETQ. The germline V and J ends were trimmed by 4 bases and 5 bases, with 12 bases remaining between them. This CDR3 contains 13 residues. The CDR3 here is CASSPAPWETQYF. CDR3 DNA: TGCGCCAGCAGCCCGGCACCCTGGGAGACCCAGTACTTC.

The CDR3 coding sequence is TGTGCCCCCAAGATACGGGACACCGGGGAGCTGTTTTTT. It is translated as CAPKIRDTGELFF. J is TRBJ2-2 and V is TRBV2; D unclear. Germline loops: CDR1 SNHLY, CDR2 FYNNEI. This CDR3 region has 13 residues. Trimming took 11 bases from V and 3 from J, leaving 13 bases between them.

This clonotype has just a few counts. This chain connects TRBV4-2 to TRBJ1-1, with D tentatively TRBD1 (5 bases). The CDR3 runs to 16 residues. The V gene's germline CDR1 is LGHNA and CDR2 YNFKEQ. Trimming stripped 0 bases from V and 2 bases from J, with 13 bases between. The CDR3 loop reads CASSQDGGAVNTEAFF. The DNA of the CDR3 is TGTGCCAGCAGCCAAGATGGGGGTGCCGTAAACACTGAAGCTTTCTTT.

This clonotype has just a few counts. CDR3 residues: CASSQGDTGNRETQYF. The CDR3 nucleotides read TGCGCCAGCAGCCAAGGTGACACAGGGAACCGAGAGACCCAGTACTTC. V gene TRBV4-3 combines with J gene TRBJ2-5, with D possibly matching TRBD1 (6 bases). V lost 1 base to trimming and J lost 4 bases, with 16 bases between them. CDR1 is LGHNA and CDR2 is YSLEER in the germline V gene. CDR3 length: 16 residues.

The CDR3 DNA reads as TGTGCCAGCAGCTGGCGGGGGGGCGCAGATACGCAGTATTTT. This codes for CASSWRGGADTQYF. The chain employs TRBV7-9 and TRBJ2-3; 9 bases map to TRBD2. With 4 bases clipped from V and 4 bases from J, the junction kept 3 bases outside the gene matches. This CDR3 spans 14 amino acids. Germline CDR1 reads SEHNR; CDR2 reads FQNEAQ (reference sequence).

This clonotype was found a few times. The CDR3 DNA reads TGTGCCAGTAGTATACCCAGGCCGCTAAAGTGCGAGCAGTACGTC. Translated, it gives CASSIPRPLKCEQYV. V and J are TRBV19 and TRBJ2-7; no reliable D call. The CDR3 runs 15 residues. The ends were cut back, 2 bases at V and 6 bases at J, with 17 bases in the middle. Germline CDR1 and CDR2: LNHDA and SQIVND (reference sequence).

This clonotype appeared many times. This chain connects TRBV10-3 to TRBJ1-3; 8 positions match TRBD1. Trimming took 6 bases from V and 0 from J; bases not matched to a gene: 13. The germline gives CDR1 ENHRY, CDR2 SYGVKD. This CDR3 region has 18 residues. The CDR3 region has the DNA TGTGCCATCAGAGAGACAGGGGAGAGGCTTTACTCTGGAAACACCATATATTTT. It codes for CAIRETGERLYSGNTIYF.

V and J are TRBV25-1 and TRBJ2-7; D is perhaps TRBD1 (5 bases). V dropped 1 base and J dropped 5 bases, with 9 bases sitting between them. The CDR3 contains 13 residues. From germline, CDR1 is MGHDK and CDR2 SYGVNS. This CDR3 reads CASSESWGHEQYF. The CDR3 DNA follows: TGTGCCAGCAGTGAATCGTGGGGCCACGAGCAGTACTTC.

This clonotype was counted between two and nine times. J is TRBJ2-3 and V is TRBV4-2; D not resolved. The germline V gene has CDR1 LGHNA and CDR2 YNFKEQ. The germline V and J ends were trimmed by 1 base and 0 bases, with 20 bases remaining between them. The CDR3 runs to 19 residues. The DNA for the CDR3 is TGTGCCAGCAGCCAAGCTGATTCGTCAACGGATCCTAGCACAGATACGCAGTATTTT. Amino acid sequence: CASSQADSSTDPSTDTQYF.

There are a few counts of this clonotype. The genes are TRBV12-3 or TRBV12-4 and TRBJ1-4; 8 bases match TRBD1. The CDR3 totals 15 residues. V dropped 7 bases and J dropped 7; count of bases not matched to a gene: 11. Here the CDR3 reads CASTIDRGRREKLFF. CDR3 bases: TGTGCCAGCACCATCGACAGGGGCCGTCGTGAAAAACTGTTTTTT.

This clonotype was observed at least ten times. The chain couples TRBV5-1 to TRBJ2-2; 7 positions match TRBD2. The CDR3 loop spans 17 amino acids. V dropped 5 bases and J dropped 5; count of bases not matched to a gene: 15. CDR1 and CDR2 from the germline V gene are SGHRS and YFSETQ. In DNA, the CDR3 is TGCGCCAGCAGGCGCGAACCGGGGGGAAGTGGAACCGGGGAGCTGTTTTTT. This gives the protein CASRREPGGSGTGELFF.